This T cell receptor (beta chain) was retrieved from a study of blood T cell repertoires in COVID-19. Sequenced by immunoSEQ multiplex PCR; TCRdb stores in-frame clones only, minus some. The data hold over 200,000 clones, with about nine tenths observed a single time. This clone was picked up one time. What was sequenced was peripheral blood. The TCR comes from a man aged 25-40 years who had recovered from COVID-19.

The CDR3 coding sequence is TGTGCCAGCAGCGCAACAGGGGAGGGCTACACCTTC. Residues: CASSATGEGYTF. The chain is built from TRBV5-5 and TRBJ1-2; 7 bases match TRBD1. This CDR3 is built from 12 residues. V trimming: 4 bases; J trimming: 8 bases; junction bases outside the gene matches: 5. The germline V gene has CDR1 SGHKS and CDR2 YYEKEE (reference sequence).